Presented here are 27 T cell receptor beta chains from one specimen sequenced in a study of identifying expanded T cells in peripheral blood. Measured with immunoSEQ multiplex PCR; TCRdb has only the in-frame clones, and not every one. The table lists roughly 120,000 clones, about 87% of them singletons. Input material: blood. These TCRs come from a person between 18 and 75 years old in good health.

The chain is built from TRBV29-1 and TRBJ2-2; a possible D gene is TRBD1 (5 bases). The CDR3 has 12 residues. With 3 bases removed from V and 10 bases from J, the gap between germline ends came to 12 bases. Per germline, CDR1 SQVTM and CDR2 ANQGSEA. The CDR3 DNA sequence: TGCAGCGTTGAGGGGCATGGAGTGGAGCTGTTTTTT. Amino acid sequence: CSVEGHGVELFF.

The chain uses TRBV29-1 and TRBJ2-2; weak D call: TRBD1 (6 bases). V lost 3 bases, J lost 1 base, and 9 bases lay in between. Germline lookup yields CDR1 SQVTM and CDR2 ANQGSEA. The CDR3 has 14 residues. The CDR3 DNA sequence: TGCAGCGTTGAGAACAGGGAGAACACCGGGGAGCTGTTTTTT. It specifies CSVENRENTGELFF.

The chain couples TRBV2 to TRBJ1-5, with D tentatively TRBD1 (5 bases). This CDR3 is 15 amino acids long. Germline CDR1 is SNHLY and CDR2 is FYNNEI. V lost 4 bases and J 4 bases, leaving 14 bases between the germline ends. The DNA for the CDR3 is TGTGCCAGCAGTGGATCAAGGGGAGGGAATCAGCCCCAGCATTTT. Translating it yields CASSGSRGGNQPQHF. Drawing the rest from reference TRBV2 and TRBJ1-5, the complete variable domain is EPEVTQTPSHQVTQMGQEVILRCVPISNHLYFYWYRQILGQKVEFLVSFYNNEISEKSEIFDDQFSVERPDGSNFTLKIRSTKLEDSAMYFCASSGSRGGNQPQHFGDGTRLSIL.

The V gene is TRBV7-9, the J gene TRBJ1-1; TRBD1 matches 8 bases. V trimming: 5 bases; J trimming: 7 bases; junction bases outside the gene matches: 6. Germline loops: CDR1 SEHNR, CDR2 FQNEAQ (reference sequence). This CDR3 contains 13 residues. CDR3 residues: CASSRLDRGEAFF. As DNA, the CDR3 is TGTGCCAGCAGCCGCCTCGACAGGGGTGAAGCTTTCTTT.

The chain carries TRBV5-4 and TRBJ2-1; TRBD2 matches 9 bases. CDR1 is SGHNT, CDR2 YYREEE, per germline (reference sequence). With 1 base clipped from V and 8 bases from J, the junction kept 13 bases outside the gene matches. CDR3 length equals 17 residues. The CDR3 region is CASSLSWAGGPIYEQFF. In nucleotides, the CDR3 is TGTGCCAGCAGCTTGTCGTGGGCGGGAGGGCCTATCTATGAGCAGTTCTTC.

This chain uses TRBV27 with TRBJ2-3; D is perhaps TRBD1 or TRBD2 (5 bases each). The CDR3 runs 13 residues. Trimming cost V 9 bases and J 8 bases, with 18 bases left between them. The V gene's germline CDR1 is MNHEY and CDR2 SMNVEV (reference sequence). The CDR3 coding sequence is TGTGCCAGTAGGGACCCCGTGCCTTCTACGCAGTATTTT. It codes for CASRDPVPSTQYF.

The chain has TRBV6-4 and TRBJ2-3; D remains ambiguous. The V and J ends lost 4 bases and 0 bases respectively, with 5 bases between them. The CDR3 is made up of 13 amino acids. The germline V gene has CDR1 MRHNA and CDR2 SNTAGT. The CDR3 loop is CASSAYSTDTQYF. CDR3 sequence (DNA): TGTGCCAGCAGTGCCTATAGCACAGATACGCAGTATTTT.

The chain uses TRBV28 and TRBJ2-7; 8 positions match TRBD1. V lost 3 bases, J lost 3 bases, and 7 bases stayed unmatched. Per germline, CDR1 MDHEN and CDR2 SYDVKM. This CDR3 is built from 15 residues. The CDR3 loop reads CASSFTAGGVYEQYF. The CDR3 nucleotides are TGTGCCAGCAGTTTTACGGCAGGGGGCGTCTACGAGCAGTACTTC.

The chain carries TRBV4-2 and TRBJ2-7; no firm D call. The length of the CDR3 is 16 residues. The V and J ends lost 0 bases and 4 bases respectively, with 16 bases between them. Germline V gives CDR1 LGHNA, CDR2 YNFKEQ. The CDR3 reads CASSQDPMGYGYEQYF. Here the CDR3 DNA reads TGTGCCAGCAGCCAAGATCCCATGGGGTATGGATACGAGCAGTACTTC.

This chain uses TRBV7-9 with TRBJ2-3, with 9 bases lining up with TRBD2. V lost 4 bases to trimming and J lost 1 base; unmatched junction nucleotides: 12. CDR3 size: 18 residues. CDR1 is SEHNR, CDR2 FQNEAQ, per germline (reference sequence). The CDR3 reads CASSSQGGAGGRTDTQYF. For the CDR3, the DNA is TGTGCCAGCAGCTCCCAGGGTGGCGCGGGGGGGCGCACAGATACGCAGTATTTT.

The V call is TRBV7-7, the J call TRBJ2-3; 10 bases line up with TRBD2. The germline CDR1 and CDR2 sequences are SSHAT and FNYEAQ (reference sequence). V lost 2 bases to trimming and J lost 7 bases; unmatched junction nucleotides: 9. The CDR3 is 16 amino acids. The CDR3 sequence: CASSLRASGRAHTQYF. Written as DNA, the CDR3 is TGTGCCAGCAGCTTAAGGGCGAGCGGGAGGGCTCATACGCAGTATTTT.

J is TRBJ2-5 and V is TRBV18, with D possibly TRBD2 on 6 matching bases. V was cut by 4 bases and J by 5 bases, with 20 bases left in between. The CDR3 has 16 amino acids. CDR1 and CDR2 from the germline V gene are KGHSH and LQKENI. This CDR3 reads CASSRIGAGSVETQYF. The CDR3 DNA reads TGTGCCAGCTCACGCATTGGCGCGGGATCCGTTGAGACCCAGTACTTC.

V usage is TRBV11-1 and J usage is TRBJ2-7; the D gene is possibly TRBD1 (6 bases). This CDR3 is 17 amino acids long. CDR1 and CDR2 from the germline V gene are SGHAT and FQDESV (reference sequence). Trimming took 0 bases from V and 6 from J, leaving 21 bases between them. The CDR3 DNA is TGTGCCAGCAGCTTAGCGGCGGAGACAGGTCTACTCTTCGAGCAGTACTTC. Its protein is CASSLAAETGLLFEQYF.

This chain links TRBV15 with TRBJ2-1, with 8 bases fitting TRBD2. CDR3 length: 16 residues. V trimming: 0 bases; J trimming: 6 bases; junction bases outside the gene matches: 7. Germline CDR1 LNHNV, CDR2 YYDKDF (reference sequence). The CDR3 region has the DNA TGTGCCACCAGCAGAGATAGGACTAGCACAACCAATGAGCAGTTCTTC. Translation gives CATSRDRTSTTNEQFF.

This chain connects TRBV7-9 to TRBJ2-7; TRBD1 agrees at 9 bases. The CDR3 has 15 residues. V lost 2 bases to trimming and J lost 5 bases; unmatched junction nucleotides: 7. Germline loops: CDR1 SEHNR, CDR2 FQNEAQ (reference sequence). The CDR3 protein is CASSLYGTGLNEQYF. The CDR3, as DNA: TGTGCCAGCAGCTTATATGGGACAGGGCTTAACGAGCAGTACTTC.

The J gene is TRBJ1-3, the V gene TRBV4-1; D perhaps matches TRBD1 (5 bases). With 4 bases removed from V and 0 bases from J, the gap between germline ends came to 10 bases. The CDR3 is 15 residues long. Germline assignment: CDR1 MGHRA and CDR2 YSYEKL. CDR3 bases: TGCGCCAGCAGCCCGGGACTGGACTCTGGAAACACCATATATTTT. Translating it yields CASSPGLDSGNTIYF.

This chain links TRBV28 with TRBJ2-7; D not resolved. Trimming removed 3 bases at V and 5 bases at J, with 11 bases between. The length of the CDR3 is 13 residues. Germline V gives CDR1 MDHEN, CDR2 SYDVKM. The chain's CDR3 is CASSFDGLDEQYF. CDR3 coding DNA: TGTGCCAGCAGTTTCGACGGCTTGGACGAGCAGTACTTC.

V usage is TRBV5-4 and J usage is TRBJ2-4; possibly TRBD1 for D (6 bases). CDR3 length: 15 residues. In germline, CDR1 is SGHNT, CDR2 YYREEE (reference sequence). The V gene lost 4 bases and the J gene lost 5 bases, with 16 bases spanning the gap. As DNA, the CDR3 is TGTGCCAGCAGCAACCTGGAAGAGGGGGAAAACATTCAGTACTTC. It translates to CASSNLEEGENIQYF. The whole variable domain, filled in from reference TRBV5-4 and TRBJ2-4, reads ETGVTQSPTHLIKTRGQQVTLRCSSQSGHNTVSWYQQALGQGPQFIFQYYREEENGRGNFPPRFSGLQFPNYSSELNVNALELDDSALYLCASSNLEEGENIQYFGAGTRLSVL.

V and J are TRBV28 and TRBJ2-5; possibly TRBD1 for D (6 bases). Looked up from germline, CDR1 is MDHEN and CDR2 is SYDVKM. V was shortened by 3 bases and J by 4 bases, with 9 bases between the two germline ends. The CDR3 sequence is 13 residues long. The CDR3 bases are TGTGCCAGCAGTTTTGGACAGCGAGAGACCCAGTACTTC. Translated, it gives CASSFGQRETQYF.

The chain employs TRBV19 and TRBJ2-2; D assignment may be TRBD1 or TRBD2 (6 bases each). Trimming took 2 bases from V and 0 from J, leaving 16 bases between them. Germline values: CDR1 LNHDA, CDR2 SQIVND (reference sequence). This CDR3 has 18 amino acids. The CDR3 spells CASSILGGGTANTGELFF. The CDR3, as DNA: TGTGCCAGTAGTATACTCGGGGGCGGAACCGCGAACACCGGGGAGCTGTTTTTT.

The chain recombines TRBV19 with TRBJ2-5; perhaps D is TRBD1 or TRBD2 (5 bases each). CDR1 LNHDA and CDR2 SQIVND come from the germline V gene (reference sequence). Trimming pared 5 bases from V and 2 bases from J, leaving 15 bases between. CDR3 length: 15 amino acids. This chain's CDR3 is CASSPYPGPQETQYF. The CDR3 DNA reads TGTGCCAGTAGTCCCTATCCGGGGCCACAAGAGACCCAGTACTTC.

The rearrangement uses TRBV9 and TRBJ1-1; tentative D call: TRBD1 (5 bases). Trimming removed 2 bases from V and 8 bases from J, with 10 bases in between. The CDR3 spans 12 residues. Germline V gene lookup returns CDR1 SGDLS and CDR2 YYNGEE. This chain's CDR3 is CASSVRDGEAFF. The CDR3 coding sequence is TGTGCCAGCAGCGTCCGGGACGGCGAAGCTTTCTTT.

The CDR3 sequence is CASSLTPRATEAFF. The CDR3 DNA reads TGTGCCAGCAGCTTAACCCCTAGGGCCACTGAAGCTTTCTTT. The genes are TRBV7-3 and TRBJ1-1; D remains ambiguous. V lost 0 bases to trimming and J lost 4 bases, with 9 bases between them. CDR1 and CDR2 (germline): SGHTA, FQGTGA. The CDR3 consists of 14 residues.

This rearrangement joins TRBV23-1 to TRBJ1-5, with D maybe TRBD1 (6 bases). TRBV23-1 falls under the ORF class, with uncertain function. With 3 bases removed from V and 0 bases from J, the gap between germline ends came to 21 bases. The CDR3 totals 19 residues. Here the CDR3 DNA reads TGCGCCAGCAGTCAGGGCCGGGACAAAGTACGAGATAGCAATCAGCCCCAGCATTTT. It is translated as CASSQGRDKVRDSNQPQHF.

The V gene is TRBV7-6, the J gene TRBJ1-4; no firm D call. CDR1 is SGHVS and CDR2 is FNYEAQ in the germline V gene. The CDR3 has 15 amino acids. Trimming took off 4 bases at V and 0 bases at J, with 9 bases between the two ends. CDR3: CASSSSFSTNEKLFF. As DNA, the CDR3 is TGTGCCAGCAGCTCCTCTTTTTCAACTAATGAAAAACTGTTTTTT.

This sequence joins TRBV10-3 and TRBJ2-7, with 7 bases fitting TRBD1. The CDR3 is 15 residues long. Trimming at V came to 3 bases and at J to 0 bases, leaving 5 bases not matched to a gene. Germline V lookup: CDR1 ENHRY, CDR2 SYGVKD. This chain's CDR3 is CAISDKGAVSYEQYF. In DNA, the CDR3 is TGTGCCATCAGTGACAAGGGGGCGGTCTCCTACGAGCAGTACTTC.

The rearrangement links TRBV27 to TRBJ2-1; possibly TRBD2 for D (6 bases). The germline V gene encodes CDR1 MNHEY and CDR2 SMNVEV (reference sequence). V lost 2 bases and J lost 2, with 16 bases in between. The CDR3 is made up of 17 amino acids. In DNA, the CDR3 is TGTGCCAGCAGTTTAAGGTGGGGCGGAGGGGCCTACAATGAGCAGTTCTTC. Residues: CASSLRWGGGAYNEQFF.